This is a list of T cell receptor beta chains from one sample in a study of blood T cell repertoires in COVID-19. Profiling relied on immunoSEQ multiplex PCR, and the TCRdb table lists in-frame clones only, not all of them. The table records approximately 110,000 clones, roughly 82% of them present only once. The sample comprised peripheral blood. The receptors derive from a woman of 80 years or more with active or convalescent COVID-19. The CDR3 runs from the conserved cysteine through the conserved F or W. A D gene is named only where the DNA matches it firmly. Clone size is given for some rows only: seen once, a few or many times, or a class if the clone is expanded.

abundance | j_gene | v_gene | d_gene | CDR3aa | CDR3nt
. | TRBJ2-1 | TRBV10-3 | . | CAISGGRGRVNEQFF | TGTGCCATCAGTGGAGGTCGGGGAAGGGTCAATGAGCAGTTCTTC
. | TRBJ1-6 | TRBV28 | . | CASKLNVYNSPLHF | TGTGCCAGCAAACTTAATGTTTATAATTCACCCCTCCACTTT
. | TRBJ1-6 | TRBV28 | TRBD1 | CASSTGTGVSPLHF | TGTGCCAGCAGTACCGGGACAGGGGTTTCACCCCTCCACTTT
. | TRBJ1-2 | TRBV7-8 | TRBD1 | CASSSGTGDYGYTF | TGTGCCAGCAGCTCCGGGACAGGGGACTATGGCTACACCTTC
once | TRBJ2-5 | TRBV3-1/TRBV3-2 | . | CASSQDPARSGTQYF | TGTGCCAGCAGCCAAGATCCTGCTCGAAGCGGGACCCAGTACTTC
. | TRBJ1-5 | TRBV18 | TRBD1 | CASSTGGVRNQPQHF | TGTGCCAGCTCAACAGGGGGCGTTAGGAATCAGCCCCAGCATTTT
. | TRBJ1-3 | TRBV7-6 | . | CASATGSGNTIYF | TGTGCCAGTGCCACAGGGTCAGGAAACACCATATATTTT
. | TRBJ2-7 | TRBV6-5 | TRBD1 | CASRGGGQGSYEQYF | TGTGCCAGCAGGGGCGGGGGACAGGGTTCCTACGAGCAGTACTTC
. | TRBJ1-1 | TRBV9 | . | CASSVTGLMNTEAFF | TGTGCCAGCAGCGTGACGGGACTCATGAACACTGAAGCTTTCTTT
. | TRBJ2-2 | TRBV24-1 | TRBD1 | CATSDPTRTGAVTGELFF | TGTGCCACCAGTGACCCAACACGGACAGGGGCGGTCACCGGGGAGCTGTTTTTT
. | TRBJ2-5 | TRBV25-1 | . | CASSEGSGLYQETQYF | TGTGCCAGCAGTGAAGGGAGCGGGCTGTACCAAGAGACCCAGTACTTC
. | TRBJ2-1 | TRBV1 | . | CTSSHNRTSGRIGNNNEQFF | TGCACCAGCAGCCACAATCGGACTAGCGGGAGGATCGGCAACAACAATGAGCAGTTCTTC
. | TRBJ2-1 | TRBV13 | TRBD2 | CASSTQGSGRLAEQFF | TGTGCCAGCAGCACTCAGGGTAGCGGGAGGTTGGCTGAGCAGTTCTTC
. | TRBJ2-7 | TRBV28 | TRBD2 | CASSLGTSGIPYEQYF | TGTGCCAGCAGTTTGGGGACTAGCGGTATCCCCTACGAGCAGTACTTC
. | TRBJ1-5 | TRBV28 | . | CASRLGLQPQHF | TGTGCCAGCAGGTTAGGCCTTCAGCCCCAGCATTTT
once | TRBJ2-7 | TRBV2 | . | CASSDSGELYEQYF | TGTGCCAGCAGTGACTCGGGAGAGTTGTACGAGCAGTACTTC
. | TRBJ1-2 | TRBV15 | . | CATSRGTEANYGYTF | TGTGCCACCAGCAGGGGGACTGAAGCTAACTATGGCTACACCTTC